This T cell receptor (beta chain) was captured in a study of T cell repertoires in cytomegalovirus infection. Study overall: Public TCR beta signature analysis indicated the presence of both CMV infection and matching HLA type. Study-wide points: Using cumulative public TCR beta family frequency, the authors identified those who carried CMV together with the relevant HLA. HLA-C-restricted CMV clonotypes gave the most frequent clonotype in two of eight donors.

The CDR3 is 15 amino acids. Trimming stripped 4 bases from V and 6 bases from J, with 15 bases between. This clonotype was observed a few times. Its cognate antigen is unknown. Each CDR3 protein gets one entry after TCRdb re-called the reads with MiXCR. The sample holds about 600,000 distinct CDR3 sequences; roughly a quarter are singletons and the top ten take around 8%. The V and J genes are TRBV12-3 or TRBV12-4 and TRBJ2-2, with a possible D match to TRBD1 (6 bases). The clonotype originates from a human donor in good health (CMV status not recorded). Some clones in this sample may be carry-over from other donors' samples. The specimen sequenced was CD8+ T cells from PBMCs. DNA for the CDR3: TGTGCCAGCAGTTCGGGGCAGGGGCAACCCGGGGAGCTGTTTTTT. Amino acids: CASSSGQGQPGELFF.